Described below is a single T cell receptor (beta chain) sequence and its context. Its antigen is not known. This record comes from a study of molecular identifiers for immune sequencing clone quantification. CDR1 is MNHNY and CDR2 is SVGAGI in the germline V gene (reference sequence). With 10 bases removed from V and 4 bases from J, the gap between germline ends came to 17 bases. This CDR3 comprises 13 residues. Whole-study results and caveats: Jurkat TCR RNA from one cell was spiked into about a million naive cells, and it was reportedly detectable there.

A single record per CDR3 protein comes from TCRdb applying MiXCR to the PCR reads. The profile covers about 640,000 distinct CDR3 sequences, with just under 20% appearing a single time and 0.85% taken by the ten largest. This receptor was identified in a human donor in good health. Some libraries in this study had Jurkat cell RNA spiked in. This chain uses TRBV6-6 with TRBJ2-7; D might be TRBD2 (6 bases). Sample: naive CD8+ T cells from blood, with Jurkat cell RNA spiked in. The subset is: FACS-sorted CD8+CD4-CCR7+CD45RA+ naive T cells. The CDR3 nucleotides are TGTGCCACCATCGGGAGCTCACTTTACGAGCAGTACTTC. Translated, it gives CATIGSSLYEQYF.